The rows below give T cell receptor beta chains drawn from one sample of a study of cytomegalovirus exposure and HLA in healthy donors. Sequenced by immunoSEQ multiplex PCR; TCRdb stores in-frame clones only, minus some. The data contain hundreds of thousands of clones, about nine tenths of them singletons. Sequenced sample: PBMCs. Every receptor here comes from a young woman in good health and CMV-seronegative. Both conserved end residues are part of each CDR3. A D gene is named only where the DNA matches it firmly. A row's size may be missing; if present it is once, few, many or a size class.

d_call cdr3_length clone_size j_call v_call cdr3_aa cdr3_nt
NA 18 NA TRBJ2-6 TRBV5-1 CASSLVAFGISGANVLTF TGCGCCAGCAGCTTAGTAGCGTTTGGGATCTCTGGGGCCAACGTCCTGACTTTC
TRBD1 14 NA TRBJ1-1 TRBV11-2 CASSWGQGNTEAFF TGTGCCAGCAGCTGGGGACAGGGGAACACTGAAGCTTTCTTT
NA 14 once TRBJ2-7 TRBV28 CASTKGAGTYEQYF TGTGCCAGCACTAAGGGGGCGGGAACCTACGAGCAGTACTTC
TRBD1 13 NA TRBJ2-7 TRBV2 CASSDQGAYEQYF TGTGCCAGCAGTGACCAGGGGGCCTACGAGCAGTACTTC
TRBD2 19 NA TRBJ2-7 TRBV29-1 CSVEGVTSGSYGGSYEQYF TGCAGCGTTGAAGGAGTGACTAGCGGGAGCTATGGGGGGTCCTACGAGCAGTACTTC
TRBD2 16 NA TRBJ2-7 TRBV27 CASSPWGGSRSYEQYF TGTGCCAGCAGCCCGTGGGGGGGGTCCCGATCCTACGAGCAGTACTTC
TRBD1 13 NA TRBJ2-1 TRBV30 CAWGQGMFNEQFF TGTGCCTGGGGACAGGGGATGTTCAATGAGCAGTTCTTC
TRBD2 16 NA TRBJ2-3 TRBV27 CASSLGAGGNTDTQYF TGTGCCAGCAGTTTAGGAGCGGGGGGTAACACAGATACGCAGTATTTT
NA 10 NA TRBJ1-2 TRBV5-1 CASRGLDDTF TGCGCCAGCAGGGGACTGGATGACACCTTC
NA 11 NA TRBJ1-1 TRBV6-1 CASSEKDRAFF TGTGCCAGCAGTGAAAAGGACAGAGCTTTCTTT
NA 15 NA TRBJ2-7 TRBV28 CASRRRDSSSYEQYF TGTGCCAGCAGACGGCGGGACTCGAGCTCCTACGAGCAGTACTTC
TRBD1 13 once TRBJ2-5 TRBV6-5 CASSGTGQETQYF TGTGCCAGCAGTGGGACAGGACAAGAGACCCAGTACTTC
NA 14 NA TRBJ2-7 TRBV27 CASSLLATSHEQYF TGTGCCAGCAGTTTATTAGCGACCTCCCACGAGCAGTACTTC
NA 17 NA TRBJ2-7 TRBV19 CASSIDRRSGYSYEQYF TGTGCCAGTAGTATAGACCGGCGGAGCGGGTACTCCTACGAGCAGTACTTC
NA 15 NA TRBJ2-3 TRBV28 CASSRTGELTDTQYF TGTGCCAGCAGCCGGACGGGAGAGCTCACAGATACGCAGTATTTT
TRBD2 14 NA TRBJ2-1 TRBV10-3 CASLSGRARDEQFF TGTGCCTCCCTCAGCGGGAGGGCCCGTGATGAGCAGTTCTTC
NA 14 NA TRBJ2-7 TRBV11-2 CASSRLVSRTEQYF TGTGCCAGCAGCCGACTAGTGAGCCGTACAGAGCAGTACTTC
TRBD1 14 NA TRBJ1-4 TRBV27 CASSPRDRDEKLFF TGTGCCAGCAGTCCCCGGGACAGGGATGAAAAACTGTTTTTT
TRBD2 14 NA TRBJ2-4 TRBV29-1 CSAGTTDAKNIQYF TGCAGCGCCGGGACTACCGACGCCAAAAACATTCAGTACTTC
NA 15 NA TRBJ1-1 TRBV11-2 CASSPEPSRNTEAFF TGTGCCAGCAGCCCCGAACCTAGTAGGAACACTGAAGCTTTCTTT
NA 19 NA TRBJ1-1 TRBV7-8 CASSLGGRIRRNSNTEAFF TGTGCCAGCAGCTTAGGAGGTCGAATACGGAGGAACTCGAACACTGAAGCTTTCTTT
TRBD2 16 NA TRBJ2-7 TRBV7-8 CASSFGGGGGGREQYF TGTGCCAGCAGCTTCGGGGGGGGCGGGGGGGGGCGCGAGCAGTACTTC
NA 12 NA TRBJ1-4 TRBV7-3 CASSPGGEKLFF TGTGCCAGCAGCCCCGGCGGTGAAAAACTGTTTTTT
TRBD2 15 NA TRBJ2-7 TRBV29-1 CSASVGTSGSYEQYF TGCAGCGCGTCGGTCGGGACTAGCGGGTCCTACGAGCAGTACTTC
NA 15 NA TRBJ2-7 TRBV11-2 CASSYNRENSYEQYF TGTGCCAGCAGCTACAACAGGGAAAACTCCTACGAGCAGTACTTC
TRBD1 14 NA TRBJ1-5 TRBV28 CASSPGTDNQPQHF TGTGCCAGCAGTCCCGGGACAGACAATCAGCCCCAGCATTTT
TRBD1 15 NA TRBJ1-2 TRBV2 CASSSTGTGNYGYTF TGTGCCAGCAGCTCAACCGGGACAGGGAACTATGGCTACACCTTC
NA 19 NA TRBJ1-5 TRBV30 CAWSVQGPGESWSNQPQHF TGTGCCTGGAGTGTACAAGGTCCAGGGGAATCATGGAGCAATCAGCCCCAGCATTTT
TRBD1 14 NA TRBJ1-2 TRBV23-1 CASSHDRALYGYTF TGCGCCAGCAGTCACGACAGGGCGCTCTATGGCTACACCTTC
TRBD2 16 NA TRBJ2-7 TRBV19 CASSRAGTSGTYEQYF TGTGCCAGTAGTAGAGCCGGGACTAGCGGAACCTACGAGCAGTACTTC
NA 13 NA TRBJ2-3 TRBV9 CASSGRTGDTQYF TGTGCCAGCAGCGGGAGGACCGGGGATACGCAGTATTTT
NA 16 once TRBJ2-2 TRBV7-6 CASSFRDSDNTGELFF TGTGCCAGCAGCTTCCGGGACTCCGATAACACCGGGGAGCTGTTTTTT
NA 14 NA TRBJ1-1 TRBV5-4 CASSFKGVRTEAFF TGTGCCAGCAGCTTTAAGGGGGTTAGGACTGAAGCTTTCTTT
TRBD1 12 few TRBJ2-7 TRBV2 CAGDRGNDEQYF TGTGCCGGCGACAGGGGGAATGACGAGCAGTACTTC
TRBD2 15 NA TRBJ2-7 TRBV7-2 CASSNPPGGSYEQYF TGTGCCAGCAGTAACCCGCCGGGAGGGTCCTACGAGCAGTACTTC
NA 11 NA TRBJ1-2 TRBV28 CASRRGDGYTF TGTGCCAGCAGGCGGGGGGATGGCTACACCTTC
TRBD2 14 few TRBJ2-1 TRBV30 CAWSKLAGGREQFF TGTGCCTGGAGCAAACTAGCGGGGGGTCGTGAGCAGTTCTTC
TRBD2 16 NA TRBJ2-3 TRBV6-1 CASRERLAGGRDTQYF TGTGCCAGCAGGGAACGACTAGCGGGGGGGCGAGATACGCAGTATTTT
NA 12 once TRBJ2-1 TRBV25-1 CASSPPGNEQFF TGTGCCAGCAGTCCCCCGGGGAATGAGCAGTTCTTC
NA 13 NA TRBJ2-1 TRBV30 CAWSLGVRDEQFF TGTGCCTGGAGTCTAGGGGTAAGGGATGAGCAGTTCTTC
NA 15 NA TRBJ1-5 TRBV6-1 CASSEAGFGNQPQHF TGTGCCAGCAGTGAAGCCGGGTTCGGCAATCAGCCCCAGCATTTT
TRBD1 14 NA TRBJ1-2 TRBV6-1 CASSDLQGAYGYTF TGTGCCAGCAGTGATCTACAGGGGGCATATGGCTACACCTTC
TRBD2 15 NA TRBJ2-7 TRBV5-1 CASSRGLADTYEQYF TGCGCCAGCAGCAGAGGACTAGCGGATACCTACGAGCAGTACTTC
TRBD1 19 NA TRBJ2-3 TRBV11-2 CASSSHRRQGRSSTDTQYF TGTGCCAGCAGCTCCCACCGCCGACAGGGCCGATCAAGCACAGATACGCAGTATTTT
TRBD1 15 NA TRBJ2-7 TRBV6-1 CASSELDRATYEQYF TGTGCCAGCAGTGAACTGGACAGGGCTACCTACGAGCAGTACTTC
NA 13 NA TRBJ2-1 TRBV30 CAWSDWSYNEQFF TGTGCCTGGAGTGACTGGTCCTACAATGAGCAGTTCTTC
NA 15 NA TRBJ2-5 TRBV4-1 CASSQRIAGKETQYF TGCGCCAGCAGCCAAAGGATTGCGGGAAAGGAGACCCAGTACTTC
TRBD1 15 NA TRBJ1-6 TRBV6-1 CASSEETGGNSPLHF TGTGCCAGCAGTGAAGAAACAGGGGGGAATTCACCCCTCCACTTT
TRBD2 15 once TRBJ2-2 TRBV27 CASRLAGGYTGELFF TGTGCCAGCAGACTAGCGGGGGGGTACACCGGGGAGCTGTTTTTT
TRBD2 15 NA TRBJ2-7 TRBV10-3 CAISGGTTQPYEQYF TGTGCCATCAGTGGGGGGACTACACAGCCCTACGAGCAGTACTTC